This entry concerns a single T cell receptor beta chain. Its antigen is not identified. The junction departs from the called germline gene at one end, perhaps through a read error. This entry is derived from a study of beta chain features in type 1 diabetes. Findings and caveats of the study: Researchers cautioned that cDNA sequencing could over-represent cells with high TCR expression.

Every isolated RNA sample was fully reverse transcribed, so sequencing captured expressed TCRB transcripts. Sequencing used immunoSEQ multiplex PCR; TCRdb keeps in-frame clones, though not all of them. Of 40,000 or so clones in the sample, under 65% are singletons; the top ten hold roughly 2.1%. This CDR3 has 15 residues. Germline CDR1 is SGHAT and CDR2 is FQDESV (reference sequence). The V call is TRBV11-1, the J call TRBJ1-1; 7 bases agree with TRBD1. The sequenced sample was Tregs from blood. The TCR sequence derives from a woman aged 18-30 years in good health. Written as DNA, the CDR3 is TGTGCCAGCACCTTAGACGAGGGGGCAAAGGGGGAAGCTTTCTTT. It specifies CASTLDEGAKGEAFF.